The text below deals with one TCR beta chain. These data belong to a study of shared clonotypes between healthy human individuals. Profiling relied on immunoSEQ multiplex PCR, and the TCRdb table lists in-frame clones only, not all of them. In the table there are 450,000 to 650,000 clones, about 80% of which are singletons. This CDR3 contains 13 residues. Germline CDR1 reads SGHDT; CDR2 reads YYEEEE. Trimming pared 1 base from V and 9 bases from J, leaving 13 bases between. V usage is TRBV5-6 and J usage is TRBJ2-5; D uncertain. Material for sequencing was PBMCs. The receptor comes from a woman aged 40 to 55 in good health. Some clones in this sample may be carry-over from other donors' samples. CDR3 bases: TGTGCCAGCAGCTTGCCGCCACGATCGGCCCAGTACTTC. Its translation is CASSLPPRSAQYF.